A selection of T cell receptor beta chains follows, all from one sample in a study of blood T cell repertoires in COVID-19. Here immunoSEQ multiplex PCR was the method, and the copy in TCRdb shows in-frame clones only, minus some. The profile shows about 200,000 clones, around 84% of them singletons. Sequenced material: peripheral blood. The receptors derive from a man in his fifties with active or convalescent COVID-19. Both conserved end residues are part of each CDR3. D genes are given only for firm matches. Clone size appears in some rows only: once, few, many, or a class for an expanded clone.

TRBD2	TRBJ2-7	TRBV5-5	once	TGTGCCAGCAGCTTCAGACTAGCGGGGCCCGACGAGCAGTACTTC	CASSFRLAGPDEQYF
-	TRBJ2-3	TRBV19	-	TGTGCCAGTAGTCCGGTAGCGGCTAGCACAGATACGCAGTATTTT	CASSPVAASTDTQYF
TRBD1	TRBJ1-3	TRBV6-1	-	TGTGCCAGCAGGGGGGGACAGGAAAACACCATATATTTT	CASRGGQENTIYF
-	TRBJ1-4	TRBV18	-	TGTGCCAGCTCGAACAGCGGAACTCTCGAAAAACTGTTTTTT	CASSNSGTLEKLFF
TRBD1	TRBJ2-7	TRBV19	-	TGTGCCAGTAGTGCCGGGACAGGGAGGGGGTACGAGCAGTACTTC	CASSAGTGRGYEQYF
-	TRBJ2-3	TRBV7-5	once	TGTGGCGGGGTGAGTGATACGCAGTATTTT	CGGVSDTQYF
-	TRBJ2-7	TRBV29-1	-	TGCAGCGTTGTGGACAGAAGCTACGAGCAGTACTTC	CSVVDRSYEQYF
TRBD1	TRBJ1-2	TRBV7-2	-	TGTGCCAGCAGCCCCACAGGGGTATATGGCTACACCTTC	CASSPTGVYGYTF
-	TRBJ1-2	TRBV7-2	once	TGTGCCAGCAGCTTAGACCCCGGGGTCTATGGCTACACCTTC	CASSLDPGVYGYTF
-	TRBJ1-2	TRBV2	-	TGTGCCAGCAGTGAACTATCTCCCGGATACTATGGCCACACCTTC	CASSELSPGYYGHTF
TRBD2	TRBJ2-3	TRBV5-4	-	TGTGCCAGCACCAAACCGGTAGCGGGGGGTAGCACAGATACGCAGTATTTT	CASTKPVAGGSTDTQYF
TRBD1	TRBJ2-1	TRBV27	-	TGTGCCAGCCACCTCGGGACAGGTGTGGGTGAGCAGTTCTTC	CASHLGTGVGEQFF
-	TRBJ2-2	TRBV5-1	-	TGCGCCAGCAGCTTGGTTGGAGGGAACGCCGGGGAGCTGTTTTTT	CASSLVGGNAGELFF
-	TRBJ1-1	TRBV3-1/TRBV3-2	-	TGTGCCAGCAGCAAACAGGGCGGGAACACTGAAGCTTTCTTT	CASSKQGGNTEAFF
TRBD1	TRBJ2-3	TRBV7-2	-	TGTGCCAGCAGCCAACAGGGGGCTGGGACAGATACGCAGTATTTT	CASSQQGAGTDTQYF